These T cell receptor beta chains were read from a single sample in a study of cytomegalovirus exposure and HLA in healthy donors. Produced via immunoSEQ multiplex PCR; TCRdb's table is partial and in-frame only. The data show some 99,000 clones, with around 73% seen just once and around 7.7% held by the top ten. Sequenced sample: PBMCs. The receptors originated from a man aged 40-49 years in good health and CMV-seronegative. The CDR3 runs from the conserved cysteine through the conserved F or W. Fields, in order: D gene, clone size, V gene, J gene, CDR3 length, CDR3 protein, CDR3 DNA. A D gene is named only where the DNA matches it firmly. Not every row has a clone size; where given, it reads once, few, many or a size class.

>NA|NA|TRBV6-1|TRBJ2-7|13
CASSRGGAREQYF
TGTGCCAGCAGTCGAGGGGGGGCGCGCGAGCAGTACTTC
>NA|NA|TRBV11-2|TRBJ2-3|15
CASSSQVVGTDTQYF
TGTGCCAGCAGCTCACAGGTAGTTGGAACAGATACGCAGTATTTT
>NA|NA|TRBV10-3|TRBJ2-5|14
CAIRNRDNQETQYF
TGTGCCATCAGGAACCGGGACAACCAAGAGACCCAGTACTTC
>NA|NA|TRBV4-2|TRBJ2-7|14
CASSQDLGLYEQYF
TGTGCCAGCAGCCAAGATCTTGGGCTCTACGAGCAGTACTTC
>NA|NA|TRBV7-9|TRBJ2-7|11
CASSPGYEQYF
TGTGCCAGCAGCCCAGGGTACGAGCAGTACTTC
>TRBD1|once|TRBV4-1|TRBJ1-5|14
CASSQGQGNQPQHF
TGCGCCAGCAGCCAGGGACAGGGCAATCAGCCCCAGCATTTT
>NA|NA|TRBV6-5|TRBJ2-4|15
CASSFRGAGRDIQYF
TGTGCCAGCAGTTTTAGGGGCGCCGGTAGAGACATTCAGTACTTC
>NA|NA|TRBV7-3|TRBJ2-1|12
CASSDRGNEQFF
TGTGCCAGCAGCGATAGGGGGAATGAGCAGTTCTTC
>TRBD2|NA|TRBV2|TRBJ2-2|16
CASSAKTSGFTGELFF
TGTGCCAGCAGTGCAAAAACTAGCGGGTTCACCGGGGAGCTGTTTTTT
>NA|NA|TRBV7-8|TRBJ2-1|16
CASSRRGESSYNEQFF
TGTGCCAGCAGCCGTAGAGGAGAAAGCTCCTACAATGAGCAGTTCTTC
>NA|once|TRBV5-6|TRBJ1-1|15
CASSLLETVNTEAFF
TGTGCCAGCAGCTTGTTGGAGACGGTGAACACTGAAGCTTTCTTT
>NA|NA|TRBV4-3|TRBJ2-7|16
CASSQEGGTGGYEQYF
TGCGCCAGCAGCCAAGAAGGGGGGACGGGGGGCTACGAGCAGTACTTC
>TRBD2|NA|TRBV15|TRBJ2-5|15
CATSSGLAGGETQYF
TGTGCCACCAGCAGCGGACTAGCGGGGGGAGAGACCCAGTACTTC
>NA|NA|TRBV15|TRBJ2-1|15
CATSSLGQIVHEQFF
TGTGCCACCAGCAGTTTGGGACAAATTGTCCATGAGCAGTTCTTC
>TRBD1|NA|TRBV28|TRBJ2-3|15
CASSEGQASTDTQYF
TGTGCCAGCAGCGAGGGACAGGCCAGCACAGATACGCAGTATTTT
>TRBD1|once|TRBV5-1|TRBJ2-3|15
CASSPTGQGTDTQYF
TGCGCCAGCAGCCCCACGGGACAGGGGACAGATACGCAGTATTTT
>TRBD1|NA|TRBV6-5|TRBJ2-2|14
CASSRDRDTGELFF
TGTGCCAGCAGCCGGGACAGGGACACCGGGGAGCTGTTTTTT
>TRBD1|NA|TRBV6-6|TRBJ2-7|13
CASSRGQGYEQYF
TGTGCCAGCAGCCGGGGACAGGGCTACGAGCAGTACTTC
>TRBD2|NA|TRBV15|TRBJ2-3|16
CATSIPSGDPADTQYF
TGTGCCACCAGCATTCCTAGCGGGGACCCCGCAGATACGCAGTATTTT
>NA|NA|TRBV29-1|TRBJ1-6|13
CSVGQSLGSPLHF
TGCAGCGTCGGACAGTCTCTCGGCTCACCCCTCCACTTT
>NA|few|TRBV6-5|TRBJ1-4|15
CAARRGVGTNEKLFF
TGTGCCGCCCGCCGGGGTGTGGGAACTAATGAAAAACTGTTTTTT
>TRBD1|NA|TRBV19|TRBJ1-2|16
CASSLPRQGSGYGYTF
TGTGCCAGTAGTTTACCCCGACAGGGGTCCGGGTATGGCTACACCTTC
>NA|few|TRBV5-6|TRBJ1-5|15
CASSLAGGANQPQHF
TGTGCCAGCAGCTTGGCCGGAGGGGCCAATCAGCCCCAGCATTTT
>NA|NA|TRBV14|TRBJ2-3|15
CASSPWTGGTDTQYF
TGTGCCAGCAGCCCATGGACCGGGGGCACAGATACGCAGTATTTT
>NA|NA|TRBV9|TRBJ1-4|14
CASSLQPTNEKLFF
TGTGCCAGCAGCTTACAGCCAACTAATGAAAAACTGTTTTTT
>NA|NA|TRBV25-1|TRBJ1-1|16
CASSESTVDMNTEAFF
TGTGCCAGCAGTGAGTCCACTGTTGACATGAACACTGAAGCTTTCTTT
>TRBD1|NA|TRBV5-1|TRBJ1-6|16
CASSLAGTVAGSPLHF
TGCGCCAGCAGCTTGGCCGGGACAGTAGCAGGATCACCCCTCCACTTT
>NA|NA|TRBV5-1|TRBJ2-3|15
CASSLGSGGQDTQYF
TGCGCCAGCAGCTTGGGGTCAGGGGGGCAAGATACGCAGTATTTT
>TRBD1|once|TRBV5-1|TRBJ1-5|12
CASSWDREPQHF
TGCGCCAGCAGCTGGGACAGGGAGCCCCAGCATTTT
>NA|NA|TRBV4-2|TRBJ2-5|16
CASSPMQGGGSETQYF
TGTGCCAGCAGCCCGATGCAAGGGGGGGGCTCAGAGACCCAGTACTTC
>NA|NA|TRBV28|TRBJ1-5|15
CASSLKGVLNQPQHF
TGTGCCAGCAGTTTGAAGGGGGTTCTAAATCAGCCCCAGCATTTT
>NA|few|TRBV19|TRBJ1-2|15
CASSMGAGTNYGYTF
TGTGCCAGTAGTATGGGAGCGGGGACTAACTATGGCTACACCTTC
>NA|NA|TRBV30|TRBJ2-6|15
CASDRQNSGANVLTF
TGTGCCTCCGACAGGCAAAACTCTGGGGCCAACGTCCTGACTTTC
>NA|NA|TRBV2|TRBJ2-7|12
CASSQDSTEQYF
TGTGCCAGCAGCCAGGACTCTACCGAGCAGTACTTC
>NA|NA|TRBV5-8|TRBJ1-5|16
CASSLARGGSSQPQHF
TGTGCCAGCAGCTTGGCAAGGGGTGGGTCGAGTCAGCCCCAGCATTTT
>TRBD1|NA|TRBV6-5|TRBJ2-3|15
CASSYRTGGQDTQYF
TGTGCCAGCAGTTACCGGACAGGGGGTCAAGATACGCAGTATTTT
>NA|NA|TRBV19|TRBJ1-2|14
CAILNQGSDYGYTF
TGTGCCATCCTAAATCAGGGAAGTGACTATGGCTACACCTTC
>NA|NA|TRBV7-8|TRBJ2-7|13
CASSVTVSYEQYF
TGTGCCAGCAGCGTGACAGTTTCGTACGAGCAGTACTTC
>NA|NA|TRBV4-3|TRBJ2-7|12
CASSPRDYEQYF
TGCGCCAGCAGCCCCAGGGACTACGAGCAGTACTTC
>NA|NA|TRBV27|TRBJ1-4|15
CASSRIVLGGEKLFF
TGTGCCAGCAGTCGTATCGTCTTAGGCGGTGAAAAACTGTTTTTT
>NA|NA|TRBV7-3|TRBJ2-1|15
CASSSRPADSLEQFF
TGTGCCAGCAGCTCCCGGCCGGCGGACTCACTTGAGCAGTTCTTC
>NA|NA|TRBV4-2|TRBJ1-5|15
CASSSDGGTFQPQHF
TGTGCCAGCAGTTCTGACGGGGGAACGTTTCAGCCCCAGCATTTT
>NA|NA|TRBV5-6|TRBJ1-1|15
CASNRQAMMNTEAFF
TGTGCCAGCAACAGACAGGCGATGATGAACACTGAAGCTTTCTTT
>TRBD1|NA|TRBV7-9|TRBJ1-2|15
CASSSAGTGVRGYTF
TGTGCCAGCAGCTCAGCGGGGACAGGAGTGCGGGGCTACACCTTC
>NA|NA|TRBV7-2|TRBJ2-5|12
CASSRRGETQYF
TGTGCCAGCAGCCGCCGGGGAGAGACCCAGTACTTC
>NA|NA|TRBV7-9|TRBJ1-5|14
CASSFGGPNQPQHF
TGTGCCAGCAGCTTCGGGGGGCCTAATCAGCCCCAGCATTTT
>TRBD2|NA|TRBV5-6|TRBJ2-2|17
CASSLEPGGRNTGELFF
TGTGCCAGCAGCTTGGAACCGGGGGGGAGGAACACCGGGGAGCTGTTTTTT
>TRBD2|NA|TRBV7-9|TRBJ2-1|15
CASSLLGLAGGEQFF
TGTGCCAGCAGCTTGCTAGGACTAGCGGGGGGTGAGCAGTTCTTC
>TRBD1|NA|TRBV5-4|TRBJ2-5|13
CAAGQGAGETQYF
TGTGCGGCGGGACAGGGGGCGGGGGAGACCCAGTACTTC
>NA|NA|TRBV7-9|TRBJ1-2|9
CASSLVATF
TGTGCCAGCAGCTTAGTAGCCACCTTC
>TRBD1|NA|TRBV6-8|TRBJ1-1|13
CARAQGASTEAFF
TGTGCCAGGGCGCAGGGGGCGAGCACTGAAGCTTTCTTT
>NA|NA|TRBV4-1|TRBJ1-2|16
CASSQFNGLPRYGYTF
TGCGCCAGCAGCCAGTTCAACGGACTTCCGCGATATGGCTACACCTTC
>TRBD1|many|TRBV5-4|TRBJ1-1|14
CASSLTGPLTEAFF
TGTGCCAGCAGCCTGACAGGGCCGTTGACTGAAGCTTTCTTT